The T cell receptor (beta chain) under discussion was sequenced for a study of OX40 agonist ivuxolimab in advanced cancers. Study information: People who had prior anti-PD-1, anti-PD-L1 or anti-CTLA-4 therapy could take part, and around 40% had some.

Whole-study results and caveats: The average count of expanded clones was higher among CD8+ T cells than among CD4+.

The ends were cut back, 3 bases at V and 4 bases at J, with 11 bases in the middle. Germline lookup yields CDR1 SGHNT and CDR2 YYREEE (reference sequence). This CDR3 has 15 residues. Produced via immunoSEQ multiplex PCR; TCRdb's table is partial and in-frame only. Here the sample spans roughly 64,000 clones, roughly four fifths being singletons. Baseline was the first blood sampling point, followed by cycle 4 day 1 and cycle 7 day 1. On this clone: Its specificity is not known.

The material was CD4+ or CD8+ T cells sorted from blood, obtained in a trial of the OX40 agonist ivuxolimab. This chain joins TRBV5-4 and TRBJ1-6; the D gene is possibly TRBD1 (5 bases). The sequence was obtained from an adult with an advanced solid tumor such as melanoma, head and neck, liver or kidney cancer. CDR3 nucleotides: TGTGCCAGCAGCTCACATGGGGCTTATAATTCACCCCTCCACTTT. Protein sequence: CASSSHGAYNSPLHF. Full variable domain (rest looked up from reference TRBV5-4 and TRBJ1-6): ETGVTQSPTHLIKTRGQQVTLRCSSQSGHNTVSWYQQALGQGPQFIFQYYREEENGRGNFPPRFSGLQFPNYSSELNVNALELDDSALYLCASSSHGAYNSPLHFGNGTRLTVT.